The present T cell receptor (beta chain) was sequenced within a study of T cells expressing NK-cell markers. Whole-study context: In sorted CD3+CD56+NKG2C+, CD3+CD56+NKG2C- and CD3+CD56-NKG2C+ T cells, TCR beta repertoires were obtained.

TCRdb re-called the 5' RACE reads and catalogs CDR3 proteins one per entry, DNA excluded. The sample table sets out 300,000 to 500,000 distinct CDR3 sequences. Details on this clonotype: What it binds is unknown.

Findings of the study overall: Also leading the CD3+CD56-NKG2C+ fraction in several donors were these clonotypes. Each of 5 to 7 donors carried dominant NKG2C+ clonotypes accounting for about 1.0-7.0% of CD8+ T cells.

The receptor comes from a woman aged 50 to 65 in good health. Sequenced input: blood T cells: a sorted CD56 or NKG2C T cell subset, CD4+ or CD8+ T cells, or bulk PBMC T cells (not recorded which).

CDR3 region: CASSFSGAHSTDTQYF. The V gene is TRBV7-2, the J gene TRBJ2-3; TCRdb names TRBD2, which stays unverified in the absence of DNA. The CDR3 is 16 residues long. CDR1 and CDR2 (germline): SGHTA, FQGNSA.